The 22 T cell receptor beta chains below all came from one sample that was sequenced in a study of T cell responses to AZD1222 COVID-19 vaccine. The method was immunoSEQ multiplex PCR; TCRdb's version includes in-frame clones alone and lacks a portion of them. The table records tens of thousands of clones, 70% to 90% of them present only once. Sequencing was performed on peripheral blood, taken on day 0 of AZD1222 vaccination. Every receptor here comes from an adult in good health.

The rearrangement uses TRBV4-2 and TRBJ2-3, with a weak D call TRBD2 (9 bases). V lost 0 bases to trimming and J lost 0 bases, with 22 bases between them. Germline CDR1 is LGHNA and CDR2 is YNFKEQ. CDR3 length: 20 amino acids. The CDR3 region is CASSQDGRPSGTGSTDTQYF. The CDR3 bases are TGTGCCAGCAGCCAAGATGGGAGGCCTAGCGGGACAGGTAGCACAGATACGCAGTATTTT.

The chain joins TRBV4-3 to TRBJ1-5; 7 bases fit TRBD1. The CDR3 contains 15 residues. Germline values: CDR1 LGHNA, CDR2 YSLEER. V shed 0 bases and J 2 bases; nucleotides not matched to a gene: 1. CDR3 coding DNA: TGCGCCAGCAGCCAAGAGGGACAGCGCAATCAGCCCCAGCATTTT. Translation gives CASSQEGQRNQPQHF.

The gene calls are TRBV7-9 and TRBJ1-1; D may be TRBD1 (6 bases). In germline, CDR1 is SEHNR, CDR2 FQNEAQ (reference sequence). V shed 2 bases and J shed 2 bases, with 15 bases lying between them. CDR3 length: 16 residues. CDR3 region: CASSLSWGAGNTEAFF. The DNA for the CDR3 is TGTGCCAGCAGCTTATCTTGGGGGGCGGGTAACACTGAAGCTTTCTTT.

The chain joins TRBV2 to TRBJ1-3; D ambiguous. This CDR3 is 15 amino acids long. Deletions cut 6 bases from V and 0 bases from J, with 12 bases between. The germline V gene encodes CDR1 SNHLY and CDR2 FYNNEI. The CDR3 sequence: CASSPGLFSGNTIYF. DNA of the CDR3: TGTGCCAGCAGCCCAGGACTTTTCTCTGGAAACACCATATATTTT.

This clone was counted a few times. The rearrangement joins TRBV28 to TRBJ1-2; no firm D call. This CDR3 contains 13 residues. Germline assignment: CDR1 MDHEN and CDR2 SYDVKM. Trimming took off 7 bases at V and 4 bases at J, with 13 bases between the two ends. Written as DNA, the CDR3 is TGTGCCAGCATGTGGAGCCACACCTATGGCTACACCTTC. It codes for CASMWSHTYGYTF.

This sequence joins TRBV2 and TRBJ2-2; unclear D gene. The CDR3 loop spans 15 amino acids. Looked up from germline, CDR1 is SNHLY and CDR2 is FYNNEI. The V end was cut by 8 bases, the J end by 1 base, with 14 bases between. CDR3: CASARGGLNTGELFF. Here the CDR3 DNA reads TGTGCCAGCGCGCGTGGCGGATTGAACACCGGGGAGCTGTTTTTT.

This clone was seen once. The rearrangement joins TRBV14 to TRBJ1-2; D is undetermined. V lost 0 bases and J lost 8, with 16 bases in between. Germline V gene lookup returns CDR1 SGHDN and CDR2 FVKESK. This CDR3 is built from 15 residues. The CDR3 nucleotides read TGTGCCAGCAGCCAAGATATAAAGGGCGTCCGGGGCTACACCTTC. Translating it yields CASSQDIKGVRGYTF.

The rearrangement links TRBV29-1 to TRBJ1-4; D might be TRBD1 (5 bases). V was cut by 5 bases and J by 8 bases, with 21 bases left in between. CDR3 length: 15 residues. Germline CDR1 reads SQVTM; CDR2 reads ANQGSEA. CDR3: CSVTPSGGGGEKLFF. CDR3 nucleotide sequence: TGCAGCGTTACCCCGTCGGGGGGAGGAGGAGAAAAACTGTTTTTT.

The V and J genes are TRBV27 and TRBJ2-7; D perhaps matches TRBD1 (6 bases). Germline-derived CDR1 and CDR2 are MNHEY and SMNVEV (reference sequence). The CDR3 is 14 residues long. Trimming stripped 3 bases from V and 0 bases from J, with 9 bases between. The DNA of the CDR3 is TGTGCCAGCAGTTTTTTAGGGGGCTCCTACGAGCAGTACTTC. Protein: CASSFLGGSYEQYF.

The chain uses TRBV29-1 and TRBJ2-3, with TRBD2 matching over 10 bases. V was pared by 5 bases and J by 6 bases, with 11 bases of the junction left unmatched. The germline V gene encodes CDR1 SQVTM and CDR2 ANQGSEA. This CDR3 comprises 15 residues. As DNA, the CDR3 is TGCAGCGTTCGCTCCGCTAGCGGGAGCGGGGATACGCAGTATTTT. It codes for CSVRSASGSGDTQYF.

The rearrangement joins TRBV4-3 to TRBJ2-1, with 10 bases aligning to TRBD2. The CDR3 consists of 15 residues. Germline V gene data show CDR1 as LGHNA and CDR2 as YSLEER. J lost 7 bases, V lost 5 bases, and 8 bases had no gene match. CDR3 coding DNA: TGCGCCAGCAGCGCCAGCGGGAGGGCCTCGAATGAGCAGTTCTTC. Its translation: CASSASGRASNEQFF.

This sequence joins TRBV28 and TRBJ2-7; no clear D gene. The CDR3 extends over 10 amino acids. V lost 2 bases and J 6 bases, leaving 2 bases between the germline ends. Germline assignment: CDR1 MDHEN and CDR2 SYDVKM. DNA of the CDR3: TGTGCCAGCAGTTTAGGCGAGCAGTACTTC. It encodes CASSLGEQYF.

This clone has only one observation. The genes are TRBV5-1 and TRBJ2-7; TRBD2 agrees at 15 bases. CDR3 length: 16 residues. CDR1 is SGHRS and CDR2 is YFSETQ in the germline V gene. Unmatched junction bases numbered 4, after V lost 2 bases and J lost 4 bases. For the CDR3, the DNA is TGCGCCAGCAGCTTTGGACTAGCGGGAGGGCTTTACGAGCAGTACTTC. It encodes CASSFGLAGGLYEQYF.

This clone was observed a single time. This chain connects TRBV28 to TRBJ1-1, with D tentatively TRBD1 (5 bases). Germline V CDR1 and CDR2: MDHEN, SYDVKM. The CDR3 has 12 amino acids. Trimming left V 9 bases short and J 8 bases short, with 16 bases between. Here the CDR3 DNA reads TGTGCCAGTAAGCAGGGTCTAATCGAAGCTTTCTTT. Translated, it gives CASKQGLIEAFF. Full variable domain (outside the CDR3, taken from reference TRBV28 and TRBJ1-1): DVKVTQSSRYLVKRTGEKVFLECVQDMDHENMFWYRQDPGLGLRLIYFSYDVKMKEKGDIPEGYSVSREKKERFSLILESASTNQTSMYLCASKQGLIEAFFGQGTRLTVV.

The chain has TRBV27 and TRBJ2-1; TRBD1 matches 7 bases. CDR1 MNHEY and CDR2 SMNVEV come from the germline V gene (reference sequence). The CDR3 is 13 residues long. The trim removed 7 bases at V and 7 bases at J, leaving 7 bases unmatched. The CDR3 loop is CASTRQGENEQFF. The CDR3 DNA reads as TGTGCCAGCACCCGACAGGGTGAGAATGAGCAGTTCTTC.

The V and J genes are TRBV27 and TRBJ1-1, with D hard to call. Germline V gene data show CDR1 as MNHEY and CDR2 as SMNVEV (reference sequence). The CDR3 sequence is 13 residues long. V lost 0 bases to trimming and J lost 3 bases, with 5 bases between them. CDR3 DNA: TGTGCCAGCAGTTTATCGGAGTACACTGAAGCTTTCTTT. Its translation is CASSLSEYTEAFF.

The J gene is TRBJ2-6, the V gene TRBV9; 9 positions match TRBD1. The CDR3 totals 17 residues. Trimming removed 3 bases from V and 0 bases from J; junction bases left unmatched: 4. In germline, CDR1 is SGDLS, CDR2 YYNGEE. CDR3 in DNA: TGTGCCAGCAGCGGGGACAGGGCCCGCTCTGGGGCCAACGTCCTGACTTTC. This translates into CASSGDRARSGANVLTF.

This clone was detected a few times. The chain employs TRBV28 and TRBJ1-1, with a possible D match to TRBD1 (5 bases). V was trimmed by 5 bases and J by 1 base, leaving 17 bases between them. This CDR3 has 16 residues. From germline, CDR1 is MDHEN and CDR2 SYDVKM. The CDR3 loop reads CASSPTDSRTNTEAFF. CDR3 in DNA: TGTGCCAGCAGTCCGACCGACAGTAGGACGAACACTGAAGCTTTCTTT.

The chain joins TRBV4-3 to TRBJ2-1; 12 bases map to TRBD2. Trimming at V came to 4 bases and at J to 5 bases, leaving 12 bases not matched to a gene. Germline V lookup: CDR1 LGHNA, CDR2 YSLEER. CDR3 length: 18 amino acids. CDR3 protein: CASSRGLAGPGFHNEQFF. The CDR3 DNA follows: TGCGCCAGCAGCCGGGGACTAGCGGGCCCAGGGTTCCACAATGAGCAGTTCTTC.

The chain carries TRBV6-2 or TRBV6-3 and TRBJ2-1; possible D gene TRBD1, 7 bases. The germline V gene encodes CDR1 MNHEY and CDR2 SVGEGT. V was trimmed by 2 bases and J by 6 bases, leaving 11 bases between them. The CDR3 consists of 14 residues. CDR3 in DNA: TGTGCCAGCAGTTACGGGGGGACAGCCAATGAGCAGTTCTTC. This codes for CASSYGGTANEQFF.

This clone was counted between two and nine times. The rearrangement joins TRBV28 to TRBJ1-5; 8 bases align to TRBD1. The CDR3 has 17 amino acids. The trim removed 6 bases at V and 4 bases at J, leaving 14 bases unmatched. Germline lookup yields CDR1 MDHEN and CDR2 SYDVKM. CDR3 in amino acids: CASRGWGGTGRNQPQHF. CDR3 coding DNA: TGTGCCAGCAGAGGGTGGGGGGGGACAGGCCGGAATCAGCCCCAGCATTTT. Full variable domain (rest looked up from reference TRBV28 and TRBJ1-5): DVKVTQSSRYLVKRTGEKVFLECVQDMDHENMFWYRQDPGLGLRLIYFSYDVKMKEKGDIPEGYSVSREKKERFSLILESASTNQTSMYLCASRGWGGTGRNQPQHFGDGTRLSIL.

The chain has TRBV28 and TRBJ2-7; TRBD2 might be the D (6 bases). Germline CDR1 is MDHEN and CDR2 is SYDVKM. The CDR3 is 15 residues long. V shed 6 bases and J shed 4 bases, with 19 bases lying between them. The CDR3 bases are TGTGCCAGCAGGACTAGACAGTCGGGTTCTTACGAGCAGTACTTC. This sequence encodes CASRTRQSGSYEQYF.